This T cell receptor (beta chain) was sequenced in a study of OX40 agonist ivuxolimab in advanced cancers. With regard to the full study: The costimulatory receptor OX40 (CD134) was targeted by ivuxolimab, a fully human IgG2 agonistic monoclonal antibody. In the dose-escalation cohort, more than 80% of patients were male, and the mean age was approximately 60 years with a range of about 20 to 79. Prior anti-PD-1, anti-PD-L1 or anti-CTLA-4 therapy was permitted, and approximately 41% of dose-escalation patients had received checkpoint inhibitors. Partial responses occurred in three dose-escalation patients: two with cutaneous melanoma and one with hepatocellular carcinoma. Peripheral TCRbeta sequencing aimed to test whether ivuxolimab altered TCR sequence diversity and caused clonal T-cell expansion. The paper reports the monotherapy dose-escalation portion (N of about 54 patients) of the phase I ivuxolimab trial. Intravenous ivuxolimab was administered to patients every 2 weeks at six dose levels: 0.01, 0.1, 0.3, 1.5, 3 and 10 mg/kg. Among the approximately 54 dose-escalation patients, around 19 had hepatocellular carcinoma, approximately 15 melanoma, 9 renal cell carcinoma and 9 head and neck cancer.

Turning to this clone: Its antigen has not been determined. Base qualities were left out, and no much larger clone turns up one base away.

Patients with autoimmune disease history or receiving systemic immunosuppression were excluded from the trial. Peripheral blood for TCR sequencing was collected from all dose cohorts at baseline, on cycle 4 day 1, and on cycle 7 day 1. The samples were drawn from a first-in-human, open-label, multicenter phase I dose-escalation trial of ivuxolimab. Adults with locally advanced or metastatic melanoma, renal cell carcinoma, hepatocellular carcinoma or head and neck squamous cell carcinoma were enrolled in the trial. CD4+ and CD8+ T cells were sorted separately from peripheral blood before TCR sequencing. The full study reports these points: At doses of 0.1 to 3.0 mg/kg, clonal expansion of both CD4+ and CD8+ blood T cells was observed from baseline to week 6. Low levels of normalized T-cell clonal expansion were also seen in some patients who did not respond. After ivuxolimab, CD8+ T cells had more expanded clones than CD4+ T cells on average. The antigen specificity of the clonally expanded peripheral T cells was not determined. In the 0.1-3.0 mg/kg groups, partial responders had among the lowest normalized peripheral clonal expansion, particularly in CD8+ T cells.

Genomic DNA was extracted from sorted cells for sequencing of the TCRbeta CDR3 region. The immunoSEQ Assay was used to sequence the TCRbeta CDR3 regions. Entries here come from immuneACCESS through TCRdb and include only in-frame sequences with V and J called. Some clones fail to appear in such tables; in the studies checked, an unresolved V gene covers under half of the shortfall, and the cause of the remainder is unknown. In all, the sample holds nearly 70,000 clones, and more than 80% of those were seen once. The ten largest clones take up around 8.3% of the sample. The origin of this receptor is an adult with an advanced solid tumor such as melanoma, head and neck, liver or kidney cancer. The starting material was CD4+ or CD8+ T cells sorted from blood, obtained in a trial of the OX40 agonist ivuxolimab.

The sequenced DNA: TGTGCCAGCAGCTCGGGACTAGGAGGCGCAGATACGCAGTATTTT. It is translated as CASSSGLGGADTQYF. The chain links TRBV7-2 with TRBJ2-3; 8 nucleotides in the junction match TRBD2. Taken from cysteine to phenylalanine, the CDR3 has 15 residues. The retained sequence is limited to the CDR3, 45 bases, with the frame set at the first base. The germline V gene supplies CDR1 SGHTA and CDR2 FQGNSA. V has 4 bases trimmed and J has 4 bases trimmed; junction bases matching no gene number 7.